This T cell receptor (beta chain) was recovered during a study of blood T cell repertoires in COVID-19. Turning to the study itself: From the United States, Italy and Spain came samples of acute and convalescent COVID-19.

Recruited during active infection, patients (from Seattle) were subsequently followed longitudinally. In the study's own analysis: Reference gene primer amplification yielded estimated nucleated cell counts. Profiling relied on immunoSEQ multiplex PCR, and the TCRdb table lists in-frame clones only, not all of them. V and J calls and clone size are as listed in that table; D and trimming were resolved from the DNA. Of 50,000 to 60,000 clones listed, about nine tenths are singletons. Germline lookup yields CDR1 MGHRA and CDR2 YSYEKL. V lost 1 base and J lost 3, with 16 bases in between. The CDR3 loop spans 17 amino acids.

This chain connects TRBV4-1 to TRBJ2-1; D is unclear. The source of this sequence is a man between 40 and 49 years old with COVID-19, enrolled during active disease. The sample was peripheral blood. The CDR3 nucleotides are TGCGCCAGCAGCCAAGTCCCGACTTCCGCTTACTACAATGAGCAGTTCTTC. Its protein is CASSQVPTSAYYNEQFF.